This T cell receptor beta chain appears in the sequencing data of a study of regulatory T cells in long-lasting Graves disease. Whole-study results and caveats: Having only a small sample size may have limited accuracy.

This CDR3 has 19 residues. The germline V gene has CDR1 SGHTA and CDR2 FQGNSA. V was pared by 2 bases and J by 4 bases, with 24 bases between. Time point noted: persistent/refractory GD, antithyroid drugs over 5 years with positive TRAb. PBMC-extracted RNA yielded the TCR library. Assembly of TCR beta libraries relied on iRepertoire HTBI primers together with Arm-PCR of CDR3 regions. MiXCR, applied by TCRdb to the multiplex PCR reads, yields one record per CDR3 protein. The sample has some 420,000 distinct CDR3 sequences, 20% to 25% seen once. This clonotype was seen only a few times. The antigen remains undetermined.

This TCR came from a female donor with Graves disease. This chain connects TRBV7-2 to TRBJ2-4, with D perhaps being TRBD1 or TRBD2 (6 bases each). The sample consisted of peripheral blood mononuclear cells (PBMCs), taken when the disease was refractory, from a patient treated with antithyroid drugs. CDR3 sequence reads: CASSLYVWGVDSPKNIQYF. For the CDR3, the DNA is TGTGCCAGCAGCTTATATGTTTGGGGGGTGGACAGTCCGAAAAACATTCAGTACTTC. The complete variable domain, with remaining parts taken from reference TRBV7-2 and TRBJ2-4, reads GAGVSQSPSNKVTEKGKDVELRCDPISGHTALYWYRQSLGQGLEFLIYFQGNSAPDKSGLPSDRFSAERTGGSVSTLTIQRTQQEDSAVYLCASSLYVWGVDSPKNIQYFGAGTRLSVL.